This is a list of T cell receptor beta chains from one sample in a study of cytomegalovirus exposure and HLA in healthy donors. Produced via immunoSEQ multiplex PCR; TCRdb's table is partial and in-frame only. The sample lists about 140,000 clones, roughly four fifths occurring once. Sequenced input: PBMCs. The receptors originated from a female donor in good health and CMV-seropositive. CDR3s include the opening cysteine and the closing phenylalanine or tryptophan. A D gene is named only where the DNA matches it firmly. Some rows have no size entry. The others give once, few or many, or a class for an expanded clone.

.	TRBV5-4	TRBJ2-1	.	TGTGCCAGCAGCTTGGGGGCACCCAGCTCCTACAATGAGCAGTTCTTC	CASSLGAPSSYNEQFF
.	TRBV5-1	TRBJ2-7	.	TGCGCCAGCAGCGGCGGGACAGTCTACGAGCAGTACTTC	CASSGGTVYEQYF
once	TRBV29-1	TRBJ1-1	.	TGCAGCGTTGAAACAGGAATGAACACTGAAGCTTTCTTT	CSVETGMNTEAFF
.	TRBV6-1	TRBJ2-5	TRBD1	TGTGCCAGCAGTGAGGGACAGGGAAGGGAGCAGTACTTC	CASSEGQGREQYF
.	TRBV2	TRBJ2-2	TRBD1	TGTGCCAGCAGGAAAGGGACAGGGGGCACCGGGGAGCTGTTTTTT	CASRKGTGGTGELFF
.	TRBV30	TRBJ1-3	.	TGTGCCTGGAGTCACCAGGGAAGCTCTGGAAACACCATATATTTT	CAWSHQGSSGNTIYF
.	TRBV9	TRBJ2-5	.	TGTGCCAGCAGCGTAGGGCCGTTTCAAGAGACCCAGTACTTC	CASSVGPFQETQYF
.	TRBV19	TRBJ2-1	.	TGTGCCAGTAGGCCACAGGGCACCTACAATGAGCAGTTCTTC	CASRPQGTYNEQFF
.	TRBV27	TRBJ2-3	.	TGTGCCAGCAGTTTGCTAGCCACAGATACGCAGTATTTT	CASSLLATDTQYF
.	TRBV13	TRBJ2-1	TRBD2	TGTGCCAGCAGCACCGGACTAGCGGGAGCAGGAGAGCAGTTCTTC	CASSTGLAGAGEQFF
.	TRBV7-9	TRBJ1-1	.	TGTGCCAGCAGCGCGGGGACGGCTACTGAAGCTTTCTTT	CASSAGTATEAFF
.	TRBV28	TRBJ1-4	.	TGTGCCAGCAGTTTGGGGGGTGGGTCGGATGAAAAACTGTTTTTT	CASSLGGGSDEKLFF
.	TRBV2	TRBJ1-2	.	TGTGCCAGCAGCTCCACGGAGGATGGTCTATGGGGCTACACCTTC	CASSSTEDGLWGYTF
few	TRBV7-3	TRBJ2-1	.	TGTGCCAGCAGCCTCGATGGGAGCTACAATGAGCAGTTCTTC	CASSLDGSYNEQFF
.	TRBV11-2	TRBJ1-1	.	TGTGCCAGCAGCTTAGATCTTTCCGGGACTGAAGCTTTCTTT	CASSLDLSGTEAFF
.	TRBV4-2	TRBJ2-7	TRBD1	TGTGCCAGCAGCCAAGGTTCGGGACAGGGGTCGGGCGAGCAGTACTTC	CASSQGSGQGSGEQYF
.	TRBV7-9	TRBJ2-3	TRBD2	TGTGCCAGCAGCTTAGAACTAGCGGGACACACAGATACGCAGTATTTT	CASSLELAGHTDTQYF
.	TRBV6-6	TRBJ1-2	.	TGTGCCAGCAGTTACCCCGGGACTGCCCAGGCAGGCTACACCTTC	CASSYPGTAQAGYTF
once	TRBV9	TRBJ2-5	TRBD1	TGTGCCAGCAGCCGACAGGGAAAAGAGAGGGAGACCCAGTACTTC	CASSRQGKERETQYF
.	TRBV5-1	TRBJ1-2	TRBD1	TGCGCCAGCTATCCGGGACAGGGGGCCTATGGCTACACCTTC	CASYPGQGAYGYTF
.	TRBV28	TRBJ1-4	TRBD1	TGTGCCAGCAGTTTAGGACAGGGGTCTAATGAAAAACTGTTTTTT	CASSLGQGSNEKLFF
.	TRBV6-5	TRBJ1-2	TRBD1	TGTGCCAGCAGGGGACAGGGGATTTGGGGCTACACCTTC	CASRGQGIWGYTF
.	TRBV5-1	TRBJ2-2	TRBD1	TGCGCCAGCAGCCAACAGGGGATAGGGAACACCGGGGAGCTGTTTTTT	CASSQQGIGNTGELFF
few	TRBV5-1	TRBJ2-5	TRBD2	TGCGCCAGCTCCTCAATGCGGGCTAGCGGGGGCCTACAAGAGACCCAGTACTTC	CASSSMRASGGLQETQYF
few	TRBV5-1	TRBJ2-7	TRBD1	TGCGCCAGCAGCTATCCCCCGGACAGGGGGTTCCACGAGCAGTACTTC	CASSYPPDRGFHEQYF
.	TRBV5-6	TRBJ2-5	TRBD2	TGTGCCAGCAGCGTATCTTGGGGGGGGACCCAAAAGACCCAGTACTTC	CASSVSWGGTQKTQYF
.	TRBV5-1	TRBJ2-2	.	TGCGCCAGCAGCTTGGGCCACACAAACACCGGGGAGCTGTTTTTT	CASSLGHTNTGELFF
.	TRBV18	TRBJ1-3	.	TGTGCCAGCTCACCTACCCTGGCCAGCTCTGGAAACACCATATATTTT	CASSPTLASSGNTIYF
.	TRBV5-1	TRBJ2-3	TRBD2	TGCGCCAGCAGCTTGGCGCGAGCGGGAGCAGATACGCAGTATTTT	CASSLARAGADTQYF
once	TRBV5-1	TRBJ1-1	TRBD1	TGCGCCAGCAGCAGGACGTTGACAGGGAAGAACACTGAAGCTTTCTTT	CASSRTLTGKNTEAFF
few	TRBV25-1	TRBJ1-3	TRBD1	TGTGCCAGCACGGAGACAGGGGGTCCGGGGGGAAACACCATATATTTT	CASTETGGPGGNTIYF
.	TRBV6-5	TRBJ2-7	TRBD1	TGTGCCAGCGGGACAGGGGGCGGCTACGAGCAGTACTTC	CASGTGGGYEQYF
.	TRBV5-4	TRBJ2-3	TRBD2	TGTGCCAGCAGCCAGGGGACTAGCGGGCCGACAGATACGCAGTATTTT	CASSQGTSGPTDTQYF
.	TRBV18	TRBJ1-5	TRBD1	TGTGCCAGCTCACCTGGGACAGGGGATCAGCCCCAGCATTTT	CASSPGTGDQPQHF
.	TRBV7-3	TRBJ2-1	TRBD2	TGTGCCAGCAGCAAGCGGACTAGCGGGACCGTCGGGGAGCAGTTCTTC	CASSKRTSGTVGEQFF